This T cell receptor (beta chain) originates from a study of shared clonotypes between healthy human individuals. Study as a whole: Donors had three CD4 naive, three CD4 memory, two CD8 naive and one CD8 memory plate apiece.

As to this clone: Its antigen is undetermined.

Regarding the study as a whole: Estimated clonotype richness was generally higher in naive than memory subsets.

V shed 0 bases and J shed 7 bases, with 14 bases lying between them. This CDR3 has 15 amino acids. In germline, CDR1 is SGHDT, CDR2 YYEEEE. Method: immunoSEQ multiplex PCR; TCRdb's copy keeps in-frame clones and lacks some. The table lists roughly 2,000,000 clones, approximately 94% of them singletons, with roughly 1.2% in the top ten. Naive CD8 cells lacked CD45RO and underwent positive selection for CCR7, leaving out terminally differentiated effector memory CD45RA+ cells. The source material was naive CD8+ T cells sorted from blood. The chain uses TRBV5-6 and TRBJ2-1; D ambiguous. The sequence derives from a man younger than 35 in good health. For the CDR3, the DNA is TGTGCCAGCAGCTTGGATGGGGTTGGAGCGAATGAGCAGTTCTTC. It codes for CASSLDGVGANEQFF. The full variable domain, rest sourced from reference TRBV5-6 and TRBJ2-1, is DAGVTQSPTHLIKTRGQQVTLRCSPKSGHDTVSWYQQALGQGPQFIFQYYEEEERQRGNFPDRFSGHQFPNYSSELNVNALLLGDSALYLCASSLDGVGANEQFFGPGTRLTVL.